The source of this T cell receptor (beta chain) is a study of cytomegalovirus exposure and HLA in healthy donors. Whole-study results and caveats: It was likely that a cluster of highly shared sequence variants was a sequencing artifact.

This clone was seen once. As yet, its antigen is unknown. With 60 Vbeta and 13 Jbeta primers, the PCR was carried out. Original handling: A later analysis counted approximately 80 million unique TCR beta chains, around 12 million shared. TCRdb's copy holds only in-frame clones and misses some; the assay was immunoSEQ multiplex PCR. The DNA gave D and trimming, while V, J and clone size come from that table. This table has about 190,000 clones, about 84% appearing once. Germline V lookup: CDR1 MGHRA, CDR2 YSYEKL. This CDR3 comprises 15 residues. Trimming stripped 0 bases from V and 2 bases from J, with 7 bases between.

Sequencing was performed on PBMCs. The chain couples TRBV4-1 to TRBJ1-4; TRBD1 might be the D (5 bases). The source of this sequence is a man aged 45 to 65 in good health and CMV-seronegative. DNA for the CDR3: TGCGCCAGCAGCCAAGAAGGGACTACTAATGAAAAACTGTTTTTT. Protein sequence: CASSQEGTTNEKLFF.